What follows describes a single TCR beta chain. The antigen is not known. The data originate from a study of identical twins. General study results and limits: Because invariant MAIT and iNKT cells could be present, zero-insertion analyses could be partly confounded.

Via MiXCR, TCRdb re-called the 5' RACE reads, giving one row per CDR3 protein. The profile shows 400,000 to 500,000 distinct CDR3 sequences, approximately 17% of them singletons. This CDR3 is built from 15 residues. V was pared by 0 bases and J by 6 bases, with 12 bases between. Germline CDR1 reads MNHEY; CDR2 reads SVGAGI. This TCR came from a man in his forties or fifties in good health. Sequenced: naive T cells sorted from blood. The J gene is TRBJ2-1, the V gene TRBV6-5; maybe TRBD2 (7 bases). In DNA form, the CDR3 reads TGTGCCAGCAGTTACTCGATAGGGGGGGGCAATGAGCAGTTCTTC. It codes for CASSYSIGGGNEQFF.